Shown below are 15 T cell receptor beta chains from a single sample sequenced in a study of spatial heterogeneity in lung cancer. Study-wide results and limits: Tumoral mutation counts were tracked by counts of expanded intratumoral alpha and beta TCRs.

These TCRs are of unknown antigen specificity. Time point in this sample: sample taken at primary tumor resection. TCRdb called the 5' RACE reads again in MiXCR, with one record for every CDR3 protein. Among 2,000 to 3,000 distinct CDR3 sequences listed, roughly a fifth were seen once. The starting material was lung tumor tissue, obtained at surgery. These receptors originate from a male donor with early-stage non-small cell lung cancer.

Sample share makes this clonotype medium-sized (0.01 to 0.1%). The CDR3: CASSQEGQTHRELFF. The CDR3 nucleotides read TGCGCCAGCAGCCAAGAAGGCCAGACTCACCGGGAGCTGTTTTTT. The V gene is TRBV4-3, the J gene TRBJ2-2; D is unclear. V lost 0 bases and J lost 9, with 14 bases in between. The germline V gene encodes CDR1 LGHNA and CDR2 YSLEER. The CDR3 runs to 15 residues.

This clonotype is medium-sized by share. The chain recombines TRBV7-2 with TRBJ1-5; 8 bases line up with TRBD1. The junction had 5 bases not matched to a gene; V was cut back by 1 base and J by 6 bases. This CDR3 comprises 15 residues. CDR1 and CDR2 (germline): SGHTA, FQGNSA. The CDR3 sequence is CASSLGGTGGQPQHF. In nucleotides, the CDR3 is TGTGCCAGCAGCTTAGGGGGGACAGGCGGTCAGCCCCAGCATTTT.

V usage is TRBV5-1 and J usage is TRBJ2-7; 7 bases are shared with TRBD1. Germline loops: CDR1 SGHRS, CDR2 YFSETQ. The CDR3 runs 14 residues. V shed 3 bases and J 1 base; nucleotides not matched to a gene: 4. The CDR3 nucleotides are TGCGCCAGCAGCTACACAGGGGATTCCTACGAGCAGTACTTC. Translated, it gives CASSYTGDSYEQYF.

This clonotype was counted only a few times. The V gene is TRBV7-6, the J gene TRBJ2-3; possibly TRBD1 for D (6 bases). Germline assignment: CDR1 SGHVS and CDR2 FNYEAQ. The CDR3 runs to 15 residues. V lost 3 bases and J lost 0, with 10 bases in between. DNA of the CDR3: TGTGCCAGCAGCTTCCGGGACACAAGCACAGATACGCAGTATTTT. It translates to CASSFRDTSTDTQYF.

This clonotype is medium-sized within its sample. This sequence joins TRBV20-1 and TRBJ1-2; 10 positions agree with TRBD1. This CDR3 region has 12 residues. Germline V gives CDR1 DFQATT, CDR2 SNEGSKA (reference sequence). The V and J ends lost 5 bases and 8 bases, in that order; junction bases with no gene match: 5. The CDR3 region is CSARGQGDGYTF. The CDR3 DNA reads TGCAGTGCTCGTGGACAGGGGGACGGCTACACCTTC.

This clonotype is categorized as large (0.1 to 1%). V and J are TRBV20-1 and TRBJ2-3; 7 nucleotides align to TRBD1. The CDR3 extends over 16 amino acids. CDR1 and CDR2 from the germline V gene are DFQATT and SNEGSKA (reference sequence). V was clipped by 6 bases and J by 1 base; unmatched bases: 13. For the CDR3, the DNA is TGCAGTGCCTCCGCCATGGGGCAGGGGGGCACAGATACGCAGTATTTT. It yields the protein CSASAMGQGGTDTQYF.

This clonotype was observed a single time. J is TRBJ1-3 and V is TRBV28; 8 bases align to TRBD1. V lost 4 bases, J lost 2 bases, and 1 base stayed unmatched. The CDR3 covers 14 residues. Germline-derived CDR1 and CDR2 are MDHEN and SYDVKM. The CDR3 protein is CASSSGGAGNTIYF. The CDR3 nucleotides are TGTGCCAGCAGTTCAGGGGGCGCTGGAAACACCATATATTTT.

In its sample, this clonotype ranks as medium-sized. V and J are TRBV5-1 and TRBJ1-4, with 9 positions matching TRBD1. Germline V CDR1 and CDR2: SGHRS, YFSETQ. V shed 5 bases, J shed 6 bases, and the junction held 11 bases outside the gene matches. CDR3 length equals 16 residues. This CDR3 is CASSHLPGQGHEKLFF. DNA of the CDR3: TGCGCCAGCAGTCATCTTCCGGGACAGGGACATGAAAAACTGTTTTTT.

By proportion, this clonotype is medium-sized. This chain connects TRBV7-2 to TRBJ2-7; 9 bases map to TRBD2. V lost 5 bases and J lost 0; bases outside the gene matches: 8. The CDR3 consists of 16 residues. Per germline, CDR1 SGHTA and CDR2 FQGNSA. Here the CDR3 DNA reads TGTGCCAGCAGCGGTGTCGCGGGGGGGTTCTCCTACGAGCAGTACTTC. Protein product: CASSGVAGGFSYEQYF.

The chain combines TRBV28 with TRBJ1-6; D is undetermined. From germline, CDR1 is MDHEN and CDR2 SYDVKM. The CDR3 contains 13 residues. V was shortened by 2 bases and J by 10 bases, with 9 bases between the two germline ends. The CDR3 loop is CASSLTGRSPLHF. As DNA, the CDR3 is TGTGCCAGCAGTTTAACCGGGAGATCACCCCTCCACTTT. Together with reference TRBV28 and TRBJ1-6, the CDR3 gives the full variable domain: DVKVTQSSRYLVKRTGEKVFLECVQDMDHENMFWYRQDPGLGLRLIYFSYDVKMKEKGDIPEGYSVSREKKERFSLILESASTNQTSMYLCASSLTGRSPLHFGNGTRLTVT.

The V gene is TRBV12-3 or TRBV12-4, the J gene TRBJ2-3; 9 bases map to TRBD1. This CDR3 has 13 residues. Trimming at V came to 5 bases and at J to 4 bases, leaving 1 base not matched to a gene. The CDR3 here is CASSRQGADTQYF. CDR3 bases: TGTGCCAGCAGTCGACAGGGGGCAGATACGCAGTATTTT.

This clonotype rates as medium-sized. The chain uses TRBV6-5 and TRBJ1-6; TRBD1 matches 11 bases. This CDR3 region has 15 residues. With 4 bases clipped from V and 9 bases from J, the junction kept 5 bases outside the gene matches. From germline, CDR1 is MNHEY and CDR2 SVGAGI. The CDR3 spells CASSSRDRGISPLHF. The CDR3, as DNA: TGTGCCAGCAGTTCTCGGGACAGGGGGATTTCACCCCTCCACTTT.

By proportion, this clonotype is medium-sized. Here the CDR3 reads CASNSQGVANYGYTF. The CDR3 DNA sequence: TGTGCCAGCAATTCACAGGGGGTCGCGAACTATGGCTACACCTTC. This chain joins TRBV6-2 or TRBV6-3 and TRBJ1-2, with TRBD1 matching 8 bases. The junction had 9 bases not matched to a gene; V was cut back by 7 bases and J by 2 bases. CDR3 length equals 15 residues. Germline V lookup: CDR1 MNHEY, CDR2 SVGEGT.

By share, this clonotype counts as medium-sized. The J gene is TRBJ2-1, the V gene TRBV5-1; D is tentatively TRBD1 or TRBD2 (5 bases each). V dropped 0 bases and J dropped 9 bases, with 10 bases sitting between them. Germline CDR1 reads SGHRS; CDR2 reads YFSETQ. The CDR3 is 13 amino acids. The CDR3 is CASSLAGTREQFF. CDR3 DNA: TGCGCCAGCAGCTTGGCAGGGACCCGTGAGCAGTTCTTC.

The chain has TRBV20-1 and TRBJ2-3; the match to TRBD2 covers 9 bases. CDR3 size: 15 residues. J was trimmed by 1 base and V by 8 bases; bases with no gene match: 10. CDR1 and CDR2 from the germline V gene are DFQATT and SNEGSKA (reference sequence). The CDR3 DNA sequence: TGCAGTTCCCAGCGGGAGGCCCCGGGCACAGATACGCAGTATTTT. It translates to CSSQREAPGTDTQYF.